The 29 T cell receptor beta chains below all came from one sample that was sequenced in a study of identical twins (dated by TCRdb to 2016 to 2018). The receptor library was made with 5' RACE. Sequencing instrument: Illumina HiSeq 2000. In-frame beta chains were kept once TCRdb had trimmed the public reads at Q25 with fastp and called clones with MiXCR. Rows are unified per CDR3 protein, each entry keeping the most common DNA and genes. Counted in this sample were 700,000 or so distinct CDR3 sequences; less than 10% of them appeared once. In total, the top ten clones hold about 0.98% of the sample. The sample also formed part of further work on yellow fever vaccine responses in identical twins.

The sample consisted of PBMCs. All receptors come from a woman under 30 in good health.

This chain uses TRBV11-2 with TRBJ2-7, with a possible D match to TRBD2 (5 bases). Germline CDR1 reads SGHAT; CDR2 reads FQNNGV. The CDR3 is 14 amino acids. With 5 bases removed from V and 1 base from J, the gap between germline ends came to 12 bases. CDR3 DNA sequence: TGTGCCAGCAGCAAGCGGACCGCGTCCTACGAGCAGTACTTC. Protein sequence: CASSKRTASYEQYF.

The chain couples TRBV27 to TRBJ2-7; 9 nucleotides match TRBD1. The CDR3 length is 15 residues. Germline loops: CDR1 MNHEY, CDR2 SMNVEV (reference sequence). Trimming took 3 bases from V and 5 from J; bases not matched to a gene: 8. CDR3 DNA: TGTGCCAGCAGTTTTCCGGGACAGGGTAGCCACGAGCAGTACTTC. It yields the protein CASSFPGQGSHEQYF.

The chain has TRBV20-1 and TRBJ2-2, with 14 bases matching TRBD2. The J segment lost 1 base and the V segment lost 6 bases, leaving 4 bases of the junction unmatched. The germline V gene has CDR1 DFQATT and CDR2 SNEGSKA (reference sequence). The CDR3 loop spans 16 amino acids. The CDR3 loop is CSAKTSGRVNTGELFF. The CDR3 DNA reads TGCAGTGCCAAGACTAGCGGGAGGGTGAACACCGGGGAGCTGTTTTTT.

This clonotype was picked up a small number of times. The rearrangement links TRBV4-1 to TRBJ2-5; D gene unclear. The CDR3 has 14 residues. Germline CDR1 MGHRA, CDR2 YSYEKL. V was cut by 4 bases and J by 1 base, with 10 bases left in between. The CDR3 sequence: CASSPRNSQETQYF. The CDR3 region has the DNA TGCGCCAGCAGCCCGCGTAACTCCCAAGAGACCCAGTACTTC.

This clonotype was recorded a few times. This CDR3 reads CASKDRSKYGYTF. DNA for the CDR3: TGTGCCAGCAAAGACAGATCGAAATATGGCTACACCTTC. This chain connects TRBV25-1 to TRBJ1-2; D perhaps matches TRBD1 (5 bases). Germline V gene data show CDR1 as MGHDK and CDR2 as SYGVNS. Trimming removed 7 bases at V and 5 bases at J, with 14 bases between. This CDR3 region has 13 residues.

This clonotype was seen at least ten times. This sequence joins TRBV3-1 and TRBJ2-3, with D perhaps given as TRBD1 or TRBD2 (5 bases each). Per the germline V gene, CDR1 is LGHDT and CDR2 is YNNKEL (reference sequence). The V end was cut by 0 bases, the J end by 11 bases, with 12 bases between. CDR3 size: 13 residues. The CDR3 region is CASSQDLGTQQYF. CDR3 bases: TGTGCCAGCAGCCAAGACCTAGGGACCCAGCAGTATTTT.

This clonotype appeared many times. The CDR3 DNA is TGTGCCAGCAGCCGGGACAGGGGCGCAGATACGCAGTATTTT. This encodes CASSRDRGADTQYF. The chain recombines TRBV6-1 with TRBJ2-3, with TRBD1 identical over 10 bases. V lost 6 bases and J lost 4; bases outside the gene matches: 4. Germline lookup yields CDR1 MNHNS and CDR2 SASEGT. CDR3 length: 14 amino acids.

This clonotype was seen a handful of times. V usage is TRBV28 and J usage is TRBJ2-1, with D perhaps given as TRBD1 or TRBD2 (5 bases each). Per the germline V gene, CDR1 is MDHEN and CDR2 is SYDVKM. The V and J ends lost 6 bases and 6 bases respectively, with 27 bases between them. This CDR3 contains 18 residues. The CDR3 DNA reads TGTGCCAGCAGGACCTCGGGACCCCTAAGTACTTCTGTCAATGAGCAGTTCTTC. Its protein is CASRTSGPLSTSVNEQFF.

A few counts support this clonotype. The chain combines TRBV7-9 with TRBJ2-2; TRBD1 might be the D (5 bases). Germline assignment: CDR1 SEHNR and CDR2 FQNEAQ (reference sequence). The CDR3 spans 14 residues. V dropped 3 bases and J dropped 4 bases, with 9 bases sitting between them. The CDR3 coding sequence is TGTGCCAGCAGCTTTGCAGGGTCCACCGGGGAGCTGTTTTTT. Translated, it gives CASSFAGSTGELFF.

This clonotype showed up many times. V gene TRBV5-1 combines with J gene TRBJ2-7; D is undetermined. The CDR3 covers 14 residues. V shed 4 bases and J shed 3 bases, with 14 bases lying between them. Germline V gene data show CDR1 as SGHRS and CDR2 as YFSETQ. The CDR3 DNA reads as TGCGCCAGCAGCCCCCAGGCGGTGTTCTACGAGCAGTACTTC. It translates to CASSPQAVFYEQYF.

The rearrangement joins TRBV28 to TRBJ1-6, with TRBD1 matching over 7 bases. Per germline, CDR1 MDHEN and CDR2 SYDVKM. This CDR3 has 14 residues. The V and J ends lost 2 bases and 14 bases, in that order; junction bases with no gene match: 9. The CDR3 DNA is TGTGCCAGCAGTTTAAAGACAGGGTCCGAGTCCCTCCACTTT. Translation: CASSLKTGSESLHF.

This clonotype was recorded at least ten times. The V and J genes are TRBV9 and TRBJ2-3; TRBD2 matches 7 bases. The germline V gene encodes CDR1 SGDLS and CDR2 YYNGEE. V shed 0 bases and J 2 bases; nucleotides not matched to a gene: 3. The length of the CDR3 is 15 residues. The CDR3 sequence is CASSVGLADTDTQYF. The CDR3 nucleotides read TGTGCCAGCAGCGTAGGGCTAGCGGACACAGATACGCAGTATTTT.

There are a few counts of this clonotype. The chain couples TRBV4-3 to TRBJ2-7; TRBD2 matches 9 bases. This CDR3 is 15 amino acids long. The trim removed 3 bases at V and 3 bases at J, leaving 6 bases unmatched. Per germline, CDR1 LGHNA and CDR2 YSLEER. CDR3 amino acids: CASSQREGHRYEQYF. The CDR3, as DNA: TGCGCCAGCAGCCAGCGGGAGGGCCATCGCTACGAGCAGTACTTC.

CDR3 bases: TGTGCCAGCAGCGCGACAGGCCTTGATGAGCAGTTCTTC. Its translation: CASSATGLDEQFF. The rearrangement links TRBV9 to TRBJ2-1, with TRBD1 as a possible D gene (6 bases). The CDR3 totals 13 residues. With 3 bases removed from V and 8 bases from J, the gap between germline ends came to 12 bases. CDR1 is SGDLS and CDR2 is YYNGEE in the germline V gene.

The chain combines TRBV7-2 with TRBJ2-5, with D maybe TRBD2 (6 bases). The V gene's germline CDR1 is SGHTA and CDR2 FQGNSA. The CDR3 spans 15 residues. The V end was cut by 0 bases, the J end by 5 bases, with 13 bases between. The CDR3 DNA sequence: TGTGCCAGCAGCTTAGCGGAGGGACTCGCGGAGACCCAGTACTTC. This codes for CASSLAEGLAETQYF.

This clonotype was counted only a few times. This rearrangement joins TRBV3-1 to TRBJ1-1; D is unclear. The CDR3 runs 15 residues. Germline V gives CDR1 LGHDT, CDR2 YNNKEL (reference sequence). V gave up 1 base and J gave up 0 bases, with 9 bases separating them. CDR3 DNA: TGTGCCAGCAGCCAAGTAGTACACTTGAACACTGAAGCTTTCTTT. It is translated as CASSQVVHLNTEAFF.

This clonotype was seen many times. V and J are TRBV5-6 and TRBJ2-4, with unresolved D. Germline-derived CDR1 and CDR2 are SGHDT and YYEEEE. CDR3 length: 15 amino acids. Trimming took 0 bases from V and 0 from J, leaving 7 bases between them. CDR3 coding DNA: TGTGCCAGCAGCTTGGTGTCCCAAGCCAAAAACATTCAGTACTTC. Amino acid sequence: CASSLVSQAKNIQYF.

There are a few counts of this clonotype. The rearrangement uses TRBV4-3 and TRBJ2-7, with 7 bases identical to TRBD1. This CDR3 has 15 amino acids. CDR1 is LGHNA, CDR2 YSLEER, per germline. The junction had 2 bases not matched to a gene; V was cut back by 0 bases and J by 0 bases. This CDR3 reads CASSQERQGSYEQYF. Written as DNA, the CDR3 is TGCGCCAGCAGCCAAGAAAGACAGGGCTCCTACGAGCAGTACTTC.

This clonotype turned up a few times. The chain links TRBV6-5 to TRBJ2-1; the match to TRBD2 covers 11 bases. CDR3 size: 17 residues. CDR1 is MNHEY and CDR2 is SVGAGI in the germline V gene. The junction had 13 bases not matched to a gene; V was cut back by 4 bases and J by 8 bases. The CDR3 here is CASSWGRVASGRYEQFF. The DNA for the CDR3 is TGTGCCAGCAGTTGGGGGAGGGTGGCTAGCGGGAGGTATGAGCAGTTCTTC.

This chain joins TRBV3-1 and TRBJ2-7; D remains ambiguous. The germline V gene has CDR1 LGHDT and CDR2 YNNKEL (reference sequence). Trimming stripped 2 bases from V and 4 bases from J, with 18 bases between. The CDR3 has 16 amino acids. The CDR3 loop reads CASSQRSLGLEYEQYF. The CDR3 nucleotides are TGTGCCAGCAGCCAACGATCCCTCGGGCTAGAGTACGAGCAGTACTTC.

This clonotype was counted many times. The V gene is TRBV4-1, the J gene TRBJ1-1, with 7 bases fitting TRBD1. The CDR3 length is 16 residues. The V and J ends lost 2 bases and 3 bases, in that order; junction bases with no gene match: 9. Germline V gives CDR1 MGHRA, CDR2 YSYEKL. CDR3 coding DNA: TGCGCCAGCAGCCAAAGCGGGGACAGAGGATACACTGAAGCTTTCTTT. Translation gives CASSQSGDRGYTEAFF.

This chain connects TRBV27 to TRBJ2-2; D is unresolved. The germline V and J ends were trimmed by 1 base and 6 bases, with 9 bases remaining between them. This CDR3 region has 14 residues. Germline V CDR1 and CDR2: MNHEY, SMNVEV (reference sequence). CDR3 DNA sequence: TGTGCCAGCAGTTTATGGGGTAGGGCCGGGGAGCTGTTTTTT. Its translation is CASSLWGRAGELFF.

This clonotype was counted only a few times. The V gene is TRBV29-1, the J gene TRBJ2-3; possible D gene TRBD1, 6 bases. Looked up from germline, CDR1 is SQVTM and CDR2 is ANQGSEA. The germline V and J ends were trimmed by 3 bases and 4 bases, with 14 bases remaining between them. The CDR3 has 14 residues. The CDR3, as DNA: TGCAGCGTTGAGGTACAGGGTGGGTCAGATACGCAGTATTTT. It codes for CSVEVQGGSDTQYF.

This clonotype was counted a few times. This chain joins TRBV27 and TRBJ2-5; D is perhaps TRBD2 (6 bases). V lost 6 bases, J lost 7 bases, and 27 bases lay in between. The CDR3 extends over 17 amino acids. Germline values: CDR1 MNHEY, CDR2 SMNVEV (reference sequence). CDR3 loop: CASSRRQEGSQDGTQYF. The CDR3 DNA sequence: TGTGCCAGCAGCCGTCGGCAGGAGGGATCACAAGATGGGACCCAGTACTTC.

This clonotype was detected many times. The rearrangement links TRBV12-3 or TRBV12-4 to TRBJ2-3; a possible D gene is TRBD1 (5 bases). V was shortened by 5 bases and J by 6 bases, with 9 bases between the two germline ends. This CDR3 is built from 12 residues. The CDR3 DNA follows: TGTGCCAGCAGTCCCGACAGTGATACGCAGTATTTT. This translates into CASSPDSDTQYF.

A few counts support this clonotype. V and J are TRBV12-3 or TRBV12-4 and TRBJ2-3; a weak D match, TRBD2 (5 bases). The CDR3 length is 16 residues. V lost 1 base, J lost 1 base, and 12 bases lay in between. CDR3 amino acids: CASSLGDYPGTDTQYF. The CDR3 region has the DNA TGTGCCAGCAGTTTAGGCGACTATCCGGGCACAGATACGCAGTATTTT.

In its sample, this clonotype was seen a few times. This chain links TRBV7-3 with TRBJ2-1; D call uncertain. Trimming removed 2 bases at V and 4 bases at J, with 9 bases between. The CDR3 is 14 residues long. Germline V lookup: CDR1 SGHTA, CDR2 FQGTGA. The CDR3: CASSLLAPYNEQFF. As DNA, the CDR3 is TGTGCCAGCAGCTTACTGGCACCATACAATGAGCAGTTCTTC.

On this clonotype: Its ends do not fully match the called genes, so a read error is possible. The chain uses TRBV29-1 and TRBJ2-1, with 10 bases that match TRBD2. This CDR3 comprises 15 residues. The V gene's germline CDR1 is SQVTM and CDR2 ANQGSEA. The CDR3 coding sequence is TGCAGCGTTGAACTGAAGGGAATAGCGGGAGGACCTCTCGACTTC. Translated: CSVELKGIAGGPLDF.

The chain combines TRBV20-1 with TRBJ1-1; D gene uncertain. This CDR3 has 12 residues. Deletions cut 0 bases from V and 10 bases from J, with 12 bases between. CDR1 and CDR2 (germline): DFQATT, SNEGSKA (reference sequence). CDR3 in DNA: TGCAGTGCTAGAGATCTTGGGAAAGGAGCTTTCTTT. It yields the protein CSARDLGKGAFF.